Below, 6 T cell receptor beta chains from the same sample are listed, as sequenced in a study of OX40 agonist ivuxolimab in advanced cancers. The data were produced by immunoSEQ multiplex PCR, yet TCRdb's version contains in-frame clones alone and is incomplete. The table records some 65,000 clones, 87% of them present only once. The sequencing here drew on CD4+ or CD8+ T cells sorted from blood, taken in a trial of the OX40 agonist ivuxolimab. The source of these receptors is an adult with an advanced solid tumor such as melanoma, head and neck, liver or kidney cancer.

This chain uses TRBV28 with TRBJ1-1; D is possibly TRBD1 (5 bases). Germline lookup yields CDR1 MDHEN and CDR2 SYDVKM. Trimming cost V 3 bases and J 7 bases, with 15 bases left between them. The CDR3 consists of 14 residues. As DNA, the CDR3 is TGTGCCAGCAGTTTGGGGAGCGAAAGGGGTGAAGCTTTCTTT. Its translation is CASSLGSERGEAFF.

This chain joins TRBV18 and TRBJ1-6; the D is unclear. V was cut by 2 bases and J by 7 bases, with 12 bases left in between. Germline V gene lookup returns CDR1 KGHSH and CDR2 LQKENI. The CDR3 has 15 amino acids. CDR3 bases: TGTGCCAGCTCACCAGAGGAAAGTACGAATTCACCCCTCCACTTT. Translation gives CASSPEESTNSPLHF.

V is TRBV29-1 and J is TRBJ2-2; D is possibly TRBD1 (5 bases). The CDR3 spans 12 residues. Per the germline V gene, CDR1 is SQVTM and CDR2 is ANQGSEA. Trimming took 5 bases from V and 5 from J, leaving 9 bases between them. For the CDR3, the DNA is TGCAGCGTTCAGGGCCCGACCGGGGAGCTGTTTTTT. This encodes CSVQGPTGELFF.

This chain links TRBV5-1 with TRBJ2-5; D remains unclear. This CDR3 has 15 residues. Germline CDR1 SGHRS, CDR2 YFSETQ. V lost 0 bases and J lost 3, with 12 bases in between. DNA for the CDR3: TGCGCCAGCAGCTTGGCCCCTGGGAAGGAAGAGACCCAGTACTTC. Translated: CASSLAPGKEETQYF.

This chain links TRBV6-4 with TRBJ2-1; D may be TRBD1 (6 bases). The CDR3 has 16 amino acids. V was pared by 6 bases and J by 2 bases, with 17 bases between. Germline assignment: CDR1 MRHNA and CDR2 SNTAGT. Written as DNA, the CDR3 is TGTGCCAGCAGCCCTAGCCCTGAGGGGGCCTACAATGAGCAGTTCTTC. The encoded protein is CASSPSPEGAYNEQFF.

The chain uses TRBV30 and TRBJ2-5, with TRBD1 matching over 8 bases. With 4 bases clipped from V and 0 bases from J, the junction kept 7 bases outside the gene matches. CDR3 length: 15 residues. Germline CDR1 and CDR2: GTSNPN and SVGIG (reference sequence). CDR3 residues: CAWTGRDRYQETQYF. DNA for the CDR3: TGTGCCTGGACCGGCCGGGACAGGTACCAAGAGACCCAGTACTTC.